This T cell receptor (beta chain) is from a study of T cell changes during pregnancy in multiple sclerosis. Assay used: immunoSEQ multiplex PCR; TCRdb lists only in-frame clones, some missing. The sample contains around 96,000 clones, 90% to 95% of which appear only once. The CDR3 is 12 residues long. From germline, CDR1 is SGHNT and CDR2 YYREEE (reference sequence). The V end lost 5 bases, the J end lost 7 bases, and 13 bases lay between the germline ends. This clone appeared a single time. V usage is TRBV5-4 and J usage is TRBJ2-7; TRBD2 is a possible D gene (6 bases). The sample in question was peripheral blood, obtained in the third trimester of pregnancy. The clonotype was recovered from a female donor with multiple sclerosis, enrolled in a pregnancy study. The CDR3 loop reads CASSLTRGEQYF. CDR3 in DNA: TGTGCCAGCAGTCTAACACGGGGGGAGCAGTACTTC.